This T cell receptor beta chain came from a study of blood T cells in healthy people across ages. General study results and limits: It was found that TCR beta diversity correlated strongly with the percentage of naive T cells.

CDR1 MNHNY and CDR2 SVGAGI come from the germline V gene (reference sequence). V shed 1 base, J shed 2 bases, and the junction held 2 bases outside the gene matches. This CDR3 is 15 amino acids long. Next came a second PCR, run for about 6 to 12 cycles, which used a sample-barcoded 5' primer along with a J-beta primer mix. Each TCR beta cDNA got a 12-nucleotide random molecular identifier. Samples each returned at least 3 million CDR3-containing paired-end reads. Using its own MiXCR run on the 5' RACE reads, TCRdb lists one record per CDR3 protein. This table holds 1,100,000 or so distinct CDR3 sequences, 40% to 45% found once. Healthy Russian Caucasian donors spanned ages about 6 to 100 years. Points on this clonotype: Its antigen remains unidentified.

Sequences were obtained from blood. This chain joins TRBV6-6 and TRBJ2-7, with 10 nucleotides matching TRBD1. This TCR came from a woman in her sixties or seventies in good health. The CDR3 reads CASSYFGTGAYEQYF. The CDR3 coding sequence is TGTGCCAGCAGTTACTTCGGGACAGGGGCCTACGAGCAGTACTTC.